This entry lists 29 T cell receptor beta chains sequenced from one sample in a study of cytomegalovirus exposure and HLA in healthy donors. TCRdb keeps only in-frame clones here, not all; method: immunoSEQ multiplex PCR. The data contain 45,000 to 65,000 clones, about 92% of them singletons. Material for sequencing was PBMCs. The receptors were gathered from a woman between 18 and 29 years old in good health and CMV-seropositive.

This clone occurred a few times. The rearrangement links TRBV29-1 to TRBJ2-1, with D tentatively TRBD1 (5 bases). Germline V CDR1 and CDR2: SQVTM, ANQGSEA. V was trimmed by 4 bases and J by 2 bases, leaving 9 bases between them. CDR3 length equals 13 residues. CDR3 sequence: CSVVREPYNEQFF. The CDR3 DNA is TGCAGCGTTGTCAGGGAACCCTACAATGAGCAGTTCTTC.

V is TRBV4-1 and J is TRBJ1-5; 7 positions agree with TRBD1. From germline, CDR1 is MGHRA and CDR2 YSYEKL. This CDR3 spans 18 amino acids. The trim removed 4 bases at V and 0 bases at J, leaving 12 bases unmatched. CDR3 amino acids: CASSRMTQGEDSNQPQHF. Here the CDR3 DNA reads TGCGCCAGCAGCCGAATGACCCAGGGGGAAGATAGCAATCAGCCCCAGCATTTT.

The V call is TRBV25-1, the J call TRBJ1-4, with 7 bases that match TRBD1. Germline V lookup: CDR1 MGHDK, CDR2 SYGVNS. The CDR3 runs 14 residues. After removal of 3 bases from V and 8 bases from J, the junction contained 6 bases not matched to a gene. This CDR3 reads CASSESGGEEKLFF. The CDR3 nucleotides are TGTGCCAGCAGTGAGTCAGGGGGAGAGGAAAAACTGTTTTTT.

The chain uses TRBV5-1 and TRBJ1-1; D may be TRBD1 (5 bases). Germline V lookup: CDR1 SGHRS, CDR2 YFSETQ. Trimming took 0 bases from V and 9 from J, leaving 9 bases between them. The CDR3 has 12 amino acids. CDR3 coding DNA: TGCGCCAGCAGCTTGGCAGGGCTCCAAGCTTTCTTT. Protein product: CASSLAGLQAFF.

The count of this clone is one. The V and J genes are TRBV5-6 and TRBJ1-2, with 8 bases identical to TRBD1. The CDR3 runs to 17 residues. The germline CDR1 and CDR2 sequences are SGHDT and YYEEEE. V lost 3 bases and J lost 5; bases outside the gene matches: 15. CDR3 sequence reads: CASSSLPQRTGRYGYTF. The CDR3 DNA is TGTGCCAGCAGCTCACTGCCCCAGAGGACAGGGAGATATGGCTACACCTTC.

The chain uses TRBV6-5 and TRBJ1-2; D perhaps matches TRBD1 (5 bases). Trimming took 8 bases from V and 3 from J, leaving 16 bases between them. CDR3 length: 14 residues. The germline CDR1 and CDR2 sequences are MNHEY and SVGAGI. CDR3 nucleotide sequence: TGTGCCAGCCGCACCGTGGGGGACTACTATGGCTACACCTTC. It specifies CASRTVGDYYGYTF.

The chain links TRBV28 to TRBJ1-4; tentatively, D is TRBD1 (5 bases). This CDR3 has 14 amino acids. The V end lost 4 bases, the J end lost 3 bases, and 9 bases lay between the germline ends. Germline V lookup: CDR1 MDHEN, CDR2 SYDVKM. DNA of the CDR3: TGTGCCAGCAGTTGGGCAGGGCCTAATGAAAAACTGTTTTTT. Residues: CASSWAGPNEKLFF. The full variable domain, rest sourced from reference TRBV28 and TRBJ1-4, is DVKVTQSSRYLVKRTGEKVFLECVQDMDHENMFWYRQDPGLGLRLIYFSYDVKMKEKGDIPEGYSVSREKKERFSLILESASTNQTSMYLCASSWAGPNEKLFFGSGTQLSVL.

The J gene is TRBJ1-4, the V gene TRBV10-2; D is uncertain. Germline assignment: CDR1 WSHSY and CDR2 SAAADI. Trimming shortened V by 0 bases and J by 0 bases, and 5 bases separated the two germline ends. CDR3 length: 15 residues. The DNA of the CDR3 is TGCGCCAGCAGTGAGTCCGGTGCAACTAATGAAAAACTGTTTTTT. It codes for CASSESGATNEKLFF.

The gene calls are TRBV7-3 and TRBJ2-3; 8 bases fit TRBD1. CDR3 size: 16 residues. CDR1 SGHTA and CDR2 FQGTGA come from the germline V gene. J lost 1 base, V lost 3 bases, and 6 bases had no gene match. CDR3 nucleotides: TGTGCCAGCAGCTTGGGGACAGGATTAGGCACAGATACGCAGTATTTT. The encoded protein is CASSLGTGLGTDTQYF.

The chain carries TRBV5-4 and TRBJ2-3; D is uncertain. The V end lost 1 base, the J end lost 2 bases, and 11 bases lay between the germline ends. The CDR3 spans 15 residues. In germline, CDR1 is SGHNT, CDR2 YYREEE (reference sequence). CDR3: CASSLNTPFTDTQYF. CDR3 bases: TGTGCCAGCAGCTTGAATACACCTTTCACAGATACGCAGTATTTT.

The rearrangement joins TRBV19 to TRBJ1-1, with D perhaps matching TRBD1 (6 bases). CDR3 size: 13 residues. V was pared by 10 bases and J by 5 bases, with 17 bases between. Per germline, CDR1 LNHDA and CDR2 SQIVND (reference sequence). The CDR3 DNA follows: TGTGCCACAAACAGGGCGAGGGAGACTGAAGCTTTCTTT. Translating gives CATNRARETEAFF.

The chain recombines TRBV12-5 with TRBJ1-2; TRBD1 aligns across 9 bases. This CDR3 comprises 18 residues. Germline values: CDR1 LGHNT, CDR2 FRNRAP. Losses at the gene ends were 2 bases for V and 1 base for J; bases not matched to a gene: 11. CDR3 protein: CASGLTQGALRSNYGYTF. CDR3 in DNA: TGTGCTAGTGGTTTGACACAGGGGGCGTTGAGGAGTAACTATGGCTACACCTTC.

This chain joins TRBV7-8 and TRBJ2-3, with D perhaps TRBD2 (6 bases). Per the germline V gene, CDR1 is SGHVS and CDR2 is FQNEAQ. The CDR3 has 16 amino acids. With 5 bases removed from V and 0 bases from J, the gap between germline ends came to 15 bases. CDR3 sequence (DNA): TGTGCCAGCAGCCGCTGGGGGAGGTCTAGCACAGATACGCAGTATTTT. This gives the protein CASSRWGRSSTDTQYF.

The rearrangement joins TRBV13 to TRBJ1-2, with D possibly being TRBD1 (5 bases). The germline V gene has CDR1 PRHDT and CDR2 FYEKMQ (reference sequence). V shed 5 bases and J shed 0 bases, with 10 bases lying between them. The CDR3 has 14 amino acids. This CDR3 reads CASSVGGSNYGYTF. Written as DNA, the CDR3 is TGTGCCAGCAGCGTCGGGGGATCTAACTATGGCTACACCTTC.

The gene calls are TRBV11-2 and TRBJ2-5; D is unresolved. This CDR3 comprises 15 residues. Trimming shortened V by 0 bases and J by 6 bases, and 14 bases separated the two germline ends. Germline V CDR1 and CDR2: SGHAT, FQNNGV. This CDR3 is CASSLDWSGAQTQYF. CDR3 DNA sequence: TGTGCCAGCAGCTTAGATTGGTCAGGTGCCCAGACCCAGTACTTC. Looking up the rest from reference TRBV11-2 and TRBJ2-5 gives the full variable domain: EAGVAQSPRYKIIEKRQSVAFWCNPISGHATLYWYQQILGQGPKLLIQFQNNGVVDDSQLPKDRFSAERLKGVDSTLKIQPAKLEDSAVYLCASSLDWSGAQTQYFGPGTRLLVL.

The chain combines TRBV2 with TRBJ1-6, with TRBD1 identical over 7 bases. CDR1 and CDR2 from the germline V gene are SNHLY and FYNNEI. Trimming removed 6 bases from V and 5 bases from J; junction bases left unmatched: 7. CDR3 size: 15 residues. DNA for the CDR3: TGTGCCAGCAGCATGACAGGGATCCATAATTCACCCCTCCACTTT. Translating it yields CASSMTGIHNSPLHF.

This chain uses TRBV28 with TRBJ1-2; 7 positions match TRBD1. J gave up 5 bases and V 5 bases, and 5 bases lay outside the gene matches. This CDR3 spans 13 amino acids. Germline V gene sequence: CDR1 MDHEN, CDR2 SYDVKM. CDR3: CASSGDRSYGYTF. The DNA of the CDR3 is TGTGCCAGCAGTGGGGACAGAAGTTATGGCTACACCTTC.

The chain uses TRBV6-1 and TRBJ2-5, with TRBD2 matching 12 bases. The germline CDR1 and CDR2 sequences are MNHNS and SASEGT. CDR3 length: 15 residues. The trim removed 2 bases at V and 4 bases at J, leaving 2 bases unmatched. CDR3 residues: CASSELAGGPETQYF. CDR3 nucleotide sequence: TGTGCCAGCAGTGAACTAGCGGGGGGGCCAGAGACCCAGTACTTC.

The chain recombines TRBV5-6 with TRBJ2-7; D remains unclear. V was clipped by 2 bases and J by 6 bases, with 12 bases between them. There are 13 residues in the CDR3. Germline V lookup: CDR1 SGHDT, CDR2 YYEEEE. In DNA, the CDR3 is TGTGCCAGCAGCTTACAATCGACTGCCGAGCAGTACTTC. This sequence encodes CASSLQSTAEQYF.

The V and J genes are TRBV18 and TRBJ2-1; TRBD1 might be the D (5 bases). The CDR3 is made up of 15 amino acids. Per germline, CDR1 KGHSH and CDR2 LQKENI. The V end lost 10 bases, the J end lost 7 bases, and 23 bases lay between the germline ends. CDR3 coding DNA: TGTGCCACCCGAACCCCCCTAGGGGTGGGGAATGAGCAGTTCTTC. It yields the protein CATRTPLGVGNEQFF.

The chain uses TRBV7-9 and TRBJ2-1, with 12 bases matching TRBD2. The CDR3 loop spans 17 amino acids. Looked up from germline, CDR1 is SEHNR and CDR2 is FQNEAQ (reference sequence). V was clipped by 6 bases and J by 7 bases; unmatched bases: 13. The CDR3 protein is CASSHLPSGGARNEQFF. CDR3 bases: TGTGCCAGCAGTCATTTGCCTAGCGGGGGGGCTCGAAATGAGCAGTTCTTC.

The rearrangement links TRBV5-7 to TRBJ2-5; 10 positions match TRBD2. TRBV5-7 is sorted into the ORF group, with uncertain function. V lost 2 bases, J lost 2 bases, and 6 bases stayed unmatched. The CDR3 is 16 residues long. DNA for the CDR3: TGTGCCAGCAGCTTTCGGTTAGCGGGGGGTCAAGAGACCCAGTACTTC. Its protein is CASSFRLAGGQETQYF.

V is TRBV2 and J is TRBJ1-2; 9 nucleotides match TRBD1. The CDR3 totals 16 residues. CDR1 is SNHLY and CDR2 is FYNNEI in the germline V gene. Unmatched junction bases numbered 16, after V lost 9 bases and J lost 5 bases. CDR3 region: CARREPGQGSLYGYTF. In DNA, the CDR3 is TGTGCCAGAAGAGAACCGGGACAGGGCTCACTTTATGGCTACACCTTC.

The chain is built from TRBV7-9 and TRBJ2-1, with 11 nucleotides matching TRBD2. Germline loops: CDR1 SEHNR, CDR2 FQNEAQ (reference sequence). With V trimmed by 6 bases and J by 5 bases, 6 bases remained unmatched. CDR3 length: 15 residues. The CDR3 spells CASRFSGGANNEQFF. CDR3 nucleotides: TGTGCCAGCAGGTTTAGCGGGGGGGCCAACAATGAGCAGTTCTTC.

The chain employs TRBV6-1 and TRBJ2-1; D may be TRBD2 (6 bases). Trimming left V 8 bases short and J 0 bases short, with 14 bases between. CDR3 length: 15 amino acids. The germline V gene has CDR1 MNHNS and CDR2 SASEGT. The CDR3 nucleotides are TGTGCCAGCCGACACACCGGGAGCTCCTACAATGAGCAGTTCTTC. This translates into CASRHTGSSYNEQFF.

V and J are TRBV18 and TRBJ1-3, with D possibly being TRBD1 (6 bases). CDR1 is KGHSH and CDR2 is LQKENI in the germline V gene. V lost 0 bases and J lost 7, with 16 bases in between. The CDR3 runs to 16 residues. The CDR3 DNA sequence: TGTGCCAGCTCACCACCTTTGGTGAGAAGGGGGAACACCATATATTTT. This gives the protein CASSPPLVRRGNTIYF.

The chain is built from TRBV11-2 and TRBJ1-6; 8 bases are shared with TRBD1. The CDR3 is 15 amino acids. Germline V gene lookup returns CDR1 SGHAT and CDR2 FQNNGV. V dropped 5 bases and J dropped 6; count of bases not matched to a gene: 6. The CDR3 DNA reads TGTGCCAGCAGCCGGGACAGGATACTTAATTCACCCCTCCACTTT. Its translation is CASSRDRILNSPLHF.

V and J are TRBV15 and TRBJ2-1; maybe TRBD2 (6 bases). This CDR3 contains 14 residues. Looked up from germline, CDR1 is LNHNV and CDR2 is YYDKDF (reference sequence). Trimming shortened V by 5 bases and J by 1 base, and 9 bases separated the two germline ends. The CDR3: CATSSGESYNEQFF. The CDR3 DNA follows: TGTGCCACCAGCTCGGGGGAGTCCTACAATGAGCAGTTCTTC.

Details on this clone: A junction boundary mismatches the germline segment, possibly from a read error. CDR3 bases: TGTGCCAGTAGCCTCACCGGGACAGCTAATTATGGCTACACCTTC. Translating gives CASSLTGTANYGYTF. V is TRBV19 and J is TRBJ1-2; 7 bases are a match to TRBD1. The CDR3 has 15 amino acids. Looked up from germline, CDR1 is LNHDA and CDR2 is SQIVND (reference sequence). The full variable domain, its missing parts supplied by reference TRBV19 and TRBJ1-2, is DGGITQSPKYLFRKEGQNVTLSCEQNLNHDAMYWYRQDPGQGLRLIYYSQIVNDFQKGDIAEGYSVSREKKESFPLTVTSAQKNPTAFYLCASSLTGTANYGYTFGSGTRLTVV.